These 9 T cell receptor beta chains were all obtained from the same sample, sequenced in a study of blood T cell repertoires in COVID-19. Clones were sequenced by immunoSEQ multiplex PCR, and TCRdb holds only the in-frame ones, with some missing. The sample contains about 210,000 clones, roughly nine tenths of which appear only once. The sample consisted of peripheral blood. The receptors come from a man aged 35-49 years with acute or convalescent COVID-19.

The gene calls are TRBV14 and TRBJ2-5; D is unclear. Germline V gene lookup returns CDR1 SGHDN and CDR2 FVKESK. With 5 bases removed from V and 8 bases from J, the gap between germline ends came to 15 bases. The CDR3 consists of 13 residues. This CDR3 is CASSSDKAETQYF. The CDR3 DNA reads as TGTGCCAGCAGCTCAGACAAAGCCGAAACCCAGTACTTC.

The J gene is TRBJ2-7, the V gene TRBV5-1, with D possibly being TRBD2 (6 bases). V lost 4 bases to trimming and J lost 6 bases, with 20 bases between them. This CDR3 contains 15 residues. Germline CDR1 reads SGHRS; CDR2 reads YFSETQ. The CDR3 loop is CASSQEGYDYSEQYF. The CDR3 DNA reads TGCGCCAGCAGCCAGGAGGGGTATGACTACTCCGAGCAGTACTTC.

The table lists this clone with a count of one. The chain is built from TRBV7-9 and TRBJ2-1; TRBD2 matches 10 bases. The germline CDR1 and CDR2 sequences are SEHNR and FQNEAQ (reference sequence). The CDR3 is made up of 19 amino acids. With V trimmed by 6 bases and J by 0 bases, 14 bases remained unmatched. CDR3 sequence: CASRPASGRGPSSYNEQFF. In nucleotides, the CDR3 is TGTGCCAGCAGACCCGCTAGCGGGAGAGGGCCCAGCTCCTACAATGAGCAGTTCTTC.

This clone was counted a single time. The V call is TRBV10-2, the J call TRBJ1-2, with TRBD1 identical over 7 bases. The V and J ends lost 6 bases and 5 bases, in that order; junction bases with no gene match: 12. CDR1 and CDR2 (germline): WSHSY, SAAADI. CDR3 length: 15 residues. CDR3 DNA sequence: TGCGCCAGCAGAGAATCCGGGACAGAGATGTATGGCTACACCTTC. Protein: CASRESGTEMYGYTF.

The genes are TRBV19 and TRBJ2-1, with 7 bases aligning to TRBD2. Looked up from germline, CDR1 is LNHDA and CDR2 is SQIVND (reference sequence). The CDR3 is 14 residues long. V lost 8 bases and J lost 7; bases outside the gene matches: 11. In DNA, the CDR3 is TGTGCCAGTCGGGTGGGAGGGGAGTGGAATGAGCAGTTCTTC. Its translation: CASRVGGEWNEQFF.

V and J are TRBV6-6 and TRBJ2-7, with TRBD2 matching over 8 bases. Germline assignment: CDR1 MNHNY and CDR2 SVGAGI (reference sequence). CDR3 length equals 16 residues. V gave up 1 base and J gave up 5 bases; unmatched junction bases: 10. CDR3 nucleotide sequence: TGTGCCAGCAGTTACTACACGGGGGGGCCCTCGGACGAGCAGTACTTC. Translation: CASSYYTGGPSDEQYF.

This clone was recorded a few times. The V and J genes are TRBV11-2 and TRBJ1-1, with D tentatively TRBD1 (5 bases). There are 13 residues in the CDR3. From germline, CDR1 is SGHAT and CDR2 FQNNGV. V lost 5 bases and J lost 0, with 7 bases in between. The CDR3 nucleotides are TGTGCCAGCAGCAGGGGCATGAACACTGAAGCTTTCTTT. It yields the protein CASSRGMNTEAFF. Together with reference TRBV11-2 and TRBJ1-1, the CDR3 gives the full variable domain: EAGVAQSPRYKIIEKRQSVAFWCNPISGHATLYWYQQILGQGPKLLIQFQNNGVVDDSQLPKDRFSAERLKGVDSTLKIQPAKLEDSAVYLCASSRGMNTEAFFGQGTRLTVV.

The V gene is TRBV18, the J gene TRBJ1-2; D may be TRBD1 (5 bases). CDR1 is KGHSH, CDR2 LQKENI, per germline. The CDR3 has 13 residues. V lost 6 bases to trimming and J lost 2 bases, with 10 bases between them. The CDR3: CASSGGINYGYTF. The CDR3 DNA reads as TGTGCCAGCTCCGGGGGGATCAACTATGGCTACACCTTC.

V usage is TRBV6-5 and J usage is TRBJ2-7, with 9 bases aligning to TRBD2. Germline CDR1 is MNHEY and CDR2 is SVGAGI. This CDR3 spans 12 amino acids. J was trimmed by 6 bases and V by 8 bases; bases with no gene match: 5. In DNA form, the CDR3 reads TGTGCCAGCGTTGGGACTAGCCGCGAGCAGTACTTC. This gives the protein CASVGTSREQYF.